Listed below are T cell receptor beta chains from one sample, sequenced in a study of technical replicates of blood from a few donors. TCRdb's copy holds only in-frame clones and misses some; the assay was immunoSEQ multiplex PCR. Here the sample spans about 60,000 clones, around 87% being singletons. The specimen was PBMCs. The source is a human donor in good health. Some clones in this sample may be carry-over from other donors' samples. Both conserved end residues are part of each CDR3. D genes are given only for firm matches. Clone size appears in some rows only: once, few, many, or a class for an expanded clone.

clone size: NA
D gene: NA
V gene: TRBV6-4
J gene: TRBJ2-1
CDR3 DNA: TGTGCCAGCAGTGACTCGTGGGGGCTTTACAATGAGCAGTTCTTC
CDR3 protein: CASSDSWGLYNEQFF

clone size: NA
D gene: NA
V gene: TRBV25-1
J gene: TRBJ1-2
CDR3 DNA: TGTGCCAGCAGTGAAGGGACTAGAGTCTATGGCTACACCTTC
CDR3 protein: CASSEGTRVYGYTF

clone size: NA
D gene: NA
V gene: TRBV5-1
J gene: TRBJ2-3
CDR3 DNA: TGCGCCAGCAGCTGGTGGGGGGGGCGTTTCACAGATACGCAGTATTTT
CDR3 protein: CASSWWGGRFTDTQYF

clone size: once
D gene: NA
V gene: TRBV5-4
J gene: TRBJ1-1
CDR3 DNA: TGTGCCAGCAGCCCAGATCACCGGAACACTGAAGCTTTCTTT
CDR3 protein: CASSPDHRNTEAFF

clone size: NA
D gene: NA
V gene: TRBV11-2
J gene: TRBJ2-7
CDR3 DNA: TGTGCCAGCAGCGGGGGGACGGGACTTACCTCCGAGCAGTACTTC
CDR3 protein: CASSGGTGLTSEQYF

clone size: NA
D gene: NA
V gene: TRBV2
J gene: TRBJ2-5
CDR3 DNA: TGTGCCAGCAGTGAACGGGGATCCCAAGAGACCCAGTACTTC
CDR3 protein: CASSERGSQETQYF

clone size: NA
D gene: TRBD2
V gene: TRBV2
J gene: TRBJ2-5
CDR3 DNA: TGTGCCAGCAGAGTTACCGGGACTAGTAAGACCCAGTACTTC
CDR3 protein: CASRVTGTSKTQYF

clone size: NA
D gene: NA
V gene: TRBV18
J gene: TRBJ2-3
CDR3 DNA: TGTGCCAGCTCCCCTCAGGGAGATACGCAGTATTTT
CDR3 protein: CASSPQGDTQYF

clone size: few
D gene: TRBD1
V gene: TRBV4-1
J gene: TRBJ1-4
CDR3 DNA: TGCGCCAGCAGCAAGGGGACAGGGGTTGAAAAACTGTTTTTT
CDR3 protein: CASSKGTGVEKLFF

clone size: NA
D gene: TRBD1
V gene: TRBV29-1
J gene: TRBJ2-7
CDR3 DNA: TGCAGCGTTGGAGGACAGGGGCCCTACGAGCAGTACTTC
CDR3 protein: CSVGGQGPYEQYF

clone size: once
D gene: NA
V gene: TRBV7-2
J gene: TRBJ2-6
CDR3 DNA: TGTGCAACAGGGTGGAGGCGCGCTGGGGCCAACGTCCTGACTTTC
CDR3 protein: CATGWRRAGANVLTF

clone size: NA
D gene: TRBD1
V gene: TRBV29-1
J gene: TRBJ1-3
CDR3 DNA: TGCAGCGTTGAGGGACAGCTCGGGGACACCATATATTTT
CDR3 protein: CSVEGQLGDTIYF

clone size: NA
D gene: NA
V gene: TRBV9
J gene: TRBJ1-6
CDR3 DNA: TGTGCCAGCAGCGTAGGGCAGGGGAATTCACCCCTCCACTTT
CDR3 protein: CASSVGQGNSPLHF

clone size: NA
D gene: TRBD1
V gene: TRBV6-5
J gene: TRBJ1-3
CDR3 DNA: TGTGCCAGCAGCTATACAGGGGGCTCTGGAAACACCATATATTTT
CDR3 protein: CASSYTGGSGNTIYF

clone size: once
D gene: TRBD2
V gene: TRBV7-8
J gene: TRBJ2-3
CDR3 DNA: TGTGCCAGCAGCTTATTCGCGGGAGCTACCGCAGATACGCAGTATTTT
CDR3 protein: CASSLFAGATADTQYF

clone size: NA
D gene: TRBD2
V gene: TRBV6-5
J gene: TRBJ2-7
CDR3 DNA: TGTGCCAGCAGTTATGCCTCTAGCGGTCCTTACGAGCAGTACTTC
CDR3 protein: CASSYASSGPYEQYF

clone size: NA
D gene: NA
V gene: TRBV19
J gene: TRBJ1-5
CDR3 DNA: TGTGCCAGTAGTATCTACCCTCTCCGGACTGGATCCTATAGCAATCAGCCCCAGCATTTT
CDR3 protein: CASSIYPLRTGSYSNQPQHF

clone size: NA
D gene: NA
V gene: TRBV7-9
J gene: TRBJ1-1
CDR3 DNA: TGTGCCAGCACCCCGGCCGGGGGGGAAACTGAAGCTTTCTTT
CDR3 protein: CASTPAGGETEAFF

clone size: NA
D gene: TRBD1
V gene: TRBV7-6
J gene: TRBJ1-1
CDR3 DNA: TGTGCCAGCAGCGCTATAATTCAGGGGGGCCCTAACACTGAAGCTTTCTTT
CDR3 protein: CASSAIIQGGPNTEAFF

clone size: NA
D gene: NA
V gene: TRBV18
J gene: TRBJ1-1
CDR3 DNA: TGTGCCAGCTCACCTCTAGGGGGAACTGAAGCTTTCTTT
CDR3 protein: CASSPLGGTEAFF

clone size: NA
D gene: TRBD2
V gene: TRBV9
J gene: TRBJ2-2
CDR3 DNA: TGTGCCAGCAGCACTCGACTAGCGGGCTCGGCCGGGGAGCTGTTTTTT
CDR3 protein: CASSTRLAGSAGELFF

clone size: NA
D gene: NA
V gene: TRBV6-1
J gene: TRBJ2-3
CDR3 DNA: TGTGCCAGCAGTGATCGCCAAACTAGCACAGATACGCAGTATTTT
CDR3 protein: CASSDRQTSTDTQYF

clone size: NA
D gene: TRBD2
V gene: TRBV6-5
J gene: TRBJ2-7
CDR3 DNA: TGTGCCAGCAGTTACGCTTATAGCGGGGGCGGGGAGCAGTACTTC
CDR3 protein: CASSYAYSGGGEQYF

clone size: NA
D gene: TRBD2
V gene: TRBV2
J gene: TRBJ2-1
CDR3 DNA: TGTGCCAGCAGTGAAGCTAGCGGGTTTGATAATGAGCAGTTCTTC
CDR3 protein: CASSEASGFDNEQFF

clone size: NA
D gene: NA
V gene: TRBV21-1
J gene: TRBJ2-7
CDR3 DNA: TGTGCCAGCAGCAAAATAAGAGACATCTTTCTCGAGCAGTACTTC
CDR3 protein: CASSKIRDIFLEQYF

clone size: NA
D gene: TRBD2
V gene: TRBV5-1
J gene: TRBJ2-5
CDR3 DNA: TGCGCCAGCAGAACTAGCGGGAGGTACCAAGAGACCCAGTACTTC
CDR3 protein: CASRTSGRYQETQYF

clone size: NA
D gene: TRBD2
V gene: TRBV14
J gene: TRBJ2-3
CDR3 DNA: TGTGCCAGCAGGACTAGCGGGCTGTCAGATACGCAGTATTTT
CDR3 protein: CASRTSGLSDTQYF

clone size: NA
D gene: NA
V gene: TRBV6-5
J gene: TRBJ1-1
CDR3 DNA: TGTGCCAGCAGTCCGGTCACTGAAGCTTTCTTT
CDR3 protein: CASSPVTEAFF

clone size: NA
D gene: TRBD2
V gene: TRBV5-1
J gene: TRBJ2-7
CDR3 DNA: TGCGCCAGCAGCGTTAGCGGGGGGGCCTACGAGCAGTACTTC
CDR3 protein: CASSVSGGAYEQYF

clone size: few
D gene: NA
V gene: TRBV6-1
J gene: TRBJ2-1
CDR3 DNA: TGTGCCAGCAGCGCCAGACTCTTCGATGAGCAGTTCTTC
CDR3 protein: CASSARLFDEQFF

clone size: NA
D gene: NA
V gene: TRBV4-3
J gene: TRBJ2-3
CDR3 DNA: TGCGCCAGCAGCCTATCCACCCATTTAGGGGCTGGCACAGATACGCAGTATTTT
CDR3 protein: CASSLSTHLGAGTDTQYF

clone size: NA
D gene: NA
V gene: TRBV9
J gene: TRBJ2-7
CDR3 DNA: TGTGCCAGCAGCGTCGGTCCTAGCCCATACGAGCAGTACTTC
CDR3 protein: CASSVGPSPYEQYF

clone size: NA
D gene: NA
V gene: TRBV9
J gene: TRBJ1-2
CDR3 DNA: TGTGCCAGCAGCGTAGGTTCAGGCTCAAACTATGGCTACACCTTC
CDR3 protein: CASSVGSGSNYGYTF

clone size: NA
D gene: TRBD1
V gene: TRBV10-3
J gene: TRBJ1-5
CDR3 DNA: TGTGCCATCAGTGAGGCCACAGGGGATCGGCAGCCCCAGCATTTT
CDR3 protein: CAISEATGDRQPQHF

clone size: once
D gene: TRBD2
V gene: TRBV2
J gene: TRBJ2-7
CDR3 DNA: TGTGCCAGCAGTGTGCAGCGGGGGGGTAACGAGCAGTACTTC
CDR3 protein: CASSVQRGGNEQYF

clone size: NA
D gene: NA
V gene: TRBV5-4
J gene: TRBJ2-1
CDR3 DNA: TGTGCCAGCAGCCTGCCGAGCAGGAACCTCAATGAGCAGTTCTTC
CDR3 protein: CASSLPSRNLNEQFF

clone size: NA
D gene: NA
V gene: TRBV5-1
J gene: TRBJ2-3
CDR3 DNA: TGCGCCAGCAGCCAAGGGACTAGCACAGATACGCAGTATTTT
CDR3 protein: CASSQGTSTDTQYF

clone size: once
D gene: NA
V gene: TRBV6-6
J gene: TRBJ2-3
CDR3 DNA: TGTGCCAGCAGTTACCAAGATACGCAGTATTTT
CDR3 protein: CASSYQDTQYF

clone size: NA
D gene: NA
V gene: TRBV11-2
J gene: TRBJ1-1
CDR3 DNA: TGTGCCAGCAGCTCGGGGACACGGGAAGCTTTCTTT
CDR3 protein: CASSSGTREAFF

clone size: NA
D gene: TRBD1
V gene: TRBV30
J gene: TRBJ1-2
CDR3 DNA: TGTGCCTCGCAGACAGGGGGCATGGTTCGCTCTGGCTACACCTTC
CDR3 protein: CASQTGGMVRSGYTF

clone size: NA
D gene: NA
V gene: TRBV29-1
J gene: TRBJ1-4
CDR3 DNA: TGCAGCGTTGAAGATCGTGAAAAACTGTTTTTT
CDR3 protein: CSVEDREKLFF

clone size: NA
D gene: NA
V gene: TRBV5-6
J gene: TRBJ1-4
CDR3 DNA: TGTGCCAGCAGCTTGGTGGGCGGGGGTGGAAATGAAAAACTGTTTTTT
CDR3 protein: CASSLVGGGGNEKLFF